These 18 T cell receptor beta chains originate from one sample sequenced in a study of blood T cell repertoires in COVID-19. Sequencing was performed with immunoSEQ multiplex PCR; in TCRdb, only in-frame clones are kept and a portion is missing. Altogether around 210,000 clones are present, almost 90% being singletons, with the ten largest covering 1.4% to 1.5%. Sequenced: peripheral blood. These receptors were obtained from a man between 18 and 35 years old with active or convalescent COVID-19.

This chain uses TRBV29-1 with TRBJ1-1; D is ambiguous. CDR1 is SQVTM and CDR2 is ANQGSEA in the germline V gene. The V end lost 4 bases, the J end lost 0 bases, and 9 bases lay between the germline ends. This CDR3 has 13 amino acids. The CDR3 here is CSVAQNMNTEAFF. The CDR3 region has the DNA TGCAGCGTTGCACAGAACATGAACACTGAAGCTTTCTTT.

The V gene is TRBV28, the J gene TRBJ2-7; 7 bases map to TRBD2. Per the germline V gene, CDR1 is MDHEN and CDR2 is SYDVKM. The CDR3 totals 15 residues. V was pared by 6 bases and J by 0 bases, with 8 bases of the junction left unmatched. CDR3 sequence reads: CASRALAGPSYEQYF. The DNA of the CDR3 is TGTGCCAGCAGGGCCTTAGCGGGCCCCTCCTACGAGCAGTACTTC.

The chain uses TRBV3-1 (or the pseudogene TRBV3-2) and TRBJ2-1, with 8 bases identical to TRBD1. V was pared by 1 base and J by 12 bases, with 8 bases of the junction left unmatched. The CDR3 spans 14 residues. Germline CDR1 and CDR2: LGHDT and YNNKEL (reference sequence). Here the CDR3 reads CASSQGGAGTGQFF. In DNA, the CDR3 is TGTGCCAGCAGCCAAGGGGGGGCCGGGACAGGGCAGTTCTTC.

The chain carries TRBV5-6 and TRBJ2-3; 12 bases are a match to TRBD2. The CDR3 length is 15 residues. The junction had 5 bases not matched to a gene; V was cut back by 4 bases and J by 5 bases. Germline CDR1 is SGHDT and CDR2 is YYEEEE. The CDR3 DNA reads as TGTGCCAGCAGCGGCCTAGCGGGAGGGCTAGATACGCAGTATTTT. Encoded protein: CASSGLAGGLDTQYF.

The CDR3 DNA follows: TGTGCCACCAGCAGAGATGGGCAGGACACTTCACCCCTCCACTTT. As protein: CATSRDGQDTSPLHF. The chain couples TRBV15 to TRBJ1-6; TRBD1 is a possible D gene (5 bases). V dropped 0 bases and J dropped 9 bases, with 12 bases sitting between them. This CDR3 contains 15 residues. Germline V gene data show CDR1 as LNHNV and CDR2 as YYDKDF (reference sequence).

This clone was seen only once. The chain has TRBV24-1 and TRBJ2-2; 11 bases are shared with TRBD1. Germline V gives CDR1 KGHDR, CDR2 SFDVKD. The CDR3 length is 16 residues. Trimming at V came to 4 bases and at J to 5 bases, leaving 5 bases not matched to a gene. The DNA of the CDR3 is TGTGCCACCAGTGAAACCGGGACAGGGGGTACCGGGGAGCTGTTTTTT. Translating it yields CATSETGTGGTGELFF.

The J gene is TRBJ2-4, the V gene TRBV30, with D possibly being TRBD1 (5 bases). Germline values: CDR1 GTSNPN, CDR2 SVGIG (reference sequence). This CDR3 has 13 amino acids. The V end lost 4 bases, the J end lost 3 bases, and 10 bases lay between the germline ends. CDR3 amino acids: CAWTGIGKNIQYF. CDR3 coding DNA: TGTGCCTGGACAGGGATTGGCAAAAACATTCAGTACTTC.

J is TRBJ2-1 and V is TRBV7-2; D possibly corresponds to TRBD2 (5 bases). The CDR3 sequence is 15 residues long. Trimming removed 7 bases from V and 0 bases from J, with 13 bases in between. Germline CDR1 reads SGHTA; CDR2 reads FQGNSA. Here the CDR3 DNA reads TGTGCCAGCACCGAACAGCTAGCCTCCTACAATGAGCAGTTCTTC. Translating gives CASTEQLASYNEQFF.

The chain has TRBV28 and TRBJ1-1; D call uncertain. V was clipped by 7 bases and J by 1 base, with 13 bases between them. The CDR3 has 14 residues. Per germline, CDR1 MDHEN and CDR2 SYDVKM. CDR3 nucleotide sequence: TGTGCCAGCACCCAAGTTGTACAGAACACTGAAGCTTTCTTT. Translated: CASTQVVQNTEAFF.

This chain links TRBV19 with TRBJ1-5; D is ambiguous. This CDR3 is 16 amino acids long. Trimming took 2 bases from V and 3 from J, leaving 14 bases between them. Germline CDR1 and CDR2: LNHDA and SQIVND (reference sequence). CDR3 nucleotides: TGTGCCAGTAGTATAACCCGAGTATCCCACAATCAGCCCCAGCATTTT. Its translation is CASSITRVSHNQPQHF. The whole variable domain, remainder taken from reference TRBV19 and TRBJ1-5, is DGGITQSPKYLFRKEGQNVTLSCEQNLNHDAMYWYRQDPGQGLRLIYYSQIVNDFQKGDIAEGYSVSREKKESFPLTVTSAQKNPTAFYLCASSITRVSHNQPQHFGDGTRLSIL.

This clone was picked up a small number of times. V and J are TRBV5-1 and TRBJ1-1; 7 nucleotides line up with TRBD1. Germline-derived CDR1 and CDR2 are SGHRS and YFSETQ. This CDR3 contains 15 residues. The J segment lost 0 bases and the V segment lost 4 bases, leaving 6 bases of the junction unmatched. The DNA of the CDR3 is TGCGCCAGCAGCCACAAACAGGGGATGAACACTGAAGCTTTCTTT. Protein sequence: CASSHKQGMNTEAFF.

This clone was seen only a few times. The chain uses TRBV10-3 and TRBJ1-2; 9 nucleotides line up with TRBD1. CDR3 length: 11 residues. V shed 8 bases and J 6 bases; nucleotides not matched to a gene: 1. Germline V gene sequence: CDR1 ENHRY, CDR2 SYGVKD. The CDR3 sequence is CAIGQGHGYTF. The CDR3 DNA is TGTGCCATCGGACAGGGGCATGGCTACACCTTC.

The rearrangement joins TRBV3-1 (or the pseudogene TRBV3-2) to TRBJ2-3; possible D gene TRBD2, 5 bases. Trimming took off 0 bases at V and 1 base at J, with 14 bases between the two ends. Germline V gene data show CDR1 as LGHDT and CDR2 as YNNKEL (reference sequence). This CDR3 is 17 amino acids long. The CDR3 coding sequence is TGTGCCAGCAGCCAAGAACTCGGGCTAGCTGGCACAGATACGCAGTATTTT. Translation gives CASSQELGLAGTDTQYF.

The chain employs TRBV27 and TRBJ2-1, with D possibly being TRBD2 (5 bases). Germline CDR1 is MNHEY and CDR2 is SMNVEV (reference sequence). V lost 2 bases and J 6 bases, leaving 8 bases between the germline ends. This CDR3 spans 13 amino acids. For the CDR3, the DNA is TGTGCCAGCAGTTTACTAGCAGGCAATGAGCAGTTCTTC. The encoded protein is CASSLLAGNEQFF.

The DNA of the CDR3 is TGTGCCAGTAGCGTACCGGGACAGGGAAACGAGCAGTACTTC. This gives the protein CASSVPGQGNEQYF. This chain uses TRBV19 with TRBJ2-7, with 9 nucleotides matching TRBD1. CDR1 is LNHDA and CDR2 is SQIVND in the germline V gene (reference sequence). The CDR3 extends over 14 amino acids. With 6 bases clipped from V and 5 bases from J, the junction kept 8 bases outside the gene matches.

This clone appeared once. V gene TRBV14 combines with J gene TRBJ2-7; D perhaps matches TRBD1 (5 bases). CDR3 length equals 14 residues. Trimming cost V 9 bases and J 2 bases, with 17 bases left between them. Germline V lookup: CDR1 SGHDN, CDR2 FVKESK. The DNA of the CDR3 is TGTGCCAGTAACACAGGTAATAAAGCCTACGAGCAGTACTTC. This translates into CASNTGNKAYEQYF.

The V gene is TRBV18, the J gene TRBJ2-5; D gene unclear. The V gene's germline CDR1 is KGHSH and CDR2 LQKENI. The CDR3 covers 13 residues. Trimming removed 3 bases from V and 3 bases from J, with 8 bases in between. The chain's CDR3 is CASSPVAEETQYF. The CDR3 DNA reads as TGTGCCAGCTCACCTGTGGCGGAAGAGACCCAGTACTTC.

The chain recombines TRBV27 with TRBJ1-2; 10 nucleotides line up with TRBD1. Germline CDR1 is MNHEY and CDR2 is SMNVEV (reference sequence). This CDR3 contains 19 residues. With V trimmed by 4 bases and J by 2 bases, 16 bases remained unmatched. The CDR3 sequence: CASSSGQGELRPKNYGYTF. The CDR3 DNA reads TGTGCCAGCAGTTCCGGACAGGGGGAGCTCAGACCGAAGAACTATGGCTACACCTTC.